The 25 T cell receptor beta chains in this list originate from one sample, sequenced in a study of T cells after yellow fever vaccination. TCRdb reprocessed the 5' RACE reads via MiXCR and lists one record per CDR3 protein. In the table there are some 320,000 distinct CDR3 sequences, approximately 4.3% of which are singletons. This sample comprised PBMCs, obtained 15 days after the yellow fever booster vaccination. The source of these receptors is a man aged 18 to 30 who received the YFV17D yellow fever vaccine.

This clonotype was recorded many times. The CDR3 nucleotides are TGCGCCAGCAGCTTGTCGTCATTCGGCGAAGCCTACGAGCAGTACGTC. Its protein is CASSLSSFGEAYEQYV. The chain is built from TRBV5-1 and TRBJ2-7; no clear D gene. CDR3 size: 16 residues. Looked up from germline, CDR1 is SGHRS and CDR2 is YFSETQ. V shed 1 base and J shed 2 bases, with 16 bases lying between them.

This clonotype was observed many times. This chain uses TRBV7-2 with TRBJ2-5; the match to TRBD2 covers 8 bases. This CDR3 is built from 14 residues. V lost 3 bases, J lost 5 bases, and 5 bases stayed unmatched. The germline V gene has CDR1 SGHTA and CDR2 FQGNSA. The CDR3 here is CASSFRGGPETQYF. DNA for the CDR3: TGTGCCAGCAGCTTTCGGGGGGGCCCCGAGACCCAGTACTTC.

This clonotype was seen at least ten times. This chain uses TRBV6-1 with TRBJ2-1; no clear D. This CDR3 contains 11 residues. The V gene lost 7 bases and the J gene lost 7 bases, with 8 bases spanning the gap. The germline V gene has CDR1 MNHNS and CDR2 SASEGT. The DNA for the CDR3 is TGTGCCAGCATTCATGGGAATGAGCAGTTCTTC. It is translated as CASIHGNEQFF.

This clonotype was counted only a few times. The chain uses TRBV4-3 and TRBJ2-3; the match to TRBD2 covers 8 bases. CDR1 and CDR2 from the germline V gene are LGHNA and YSLEER. The J segment lost 0 bases and the V segment lost 1 base, leaving 6 bases of the junction unmatched. There are 17 residues in the CDR3. The CDR3 bases are TGCGCCAGCAGCCAAGCGCCAGCGGGAGCTAGCACAGATACGCAGTATTTT. Translation gives CASSQAPAGASTDTQYF.

This clonotype was observed a handful of times. The chain uses TRBV7-9 and TRBJ1-4; the D is unclear. V gave up 5 bases and J gave up 5 bases, with 15 bases separating them. In germline, CDR1 is SEHNR, CDR2 FQNEAQ (reference sequence). The length of the CDR3 is 15 residues. The CDR3 reads CASSPTLSWNEKLFF. The CDR3 bases are TGTGCCAGCAGCCCGACCCTAAGCTGGAATGAAAAACTGTTTTTT.

The J gene is TRBJ1-5, the V gene TRBV6-2 or TRBV6-3; D gene ambiguous. V lost 1 base and J 3 bases, leaving 7 bases between the germline ends. Germline CDR1 reads MNHEY; CDR2 reads SVGEGT. This CDR3 is 14 amino acids long. In DNA, the CDR3 is TGTGCCAGCAGTTACTTACGGGACAATCAGCCCCAGCATTTT. As protein: CASSYLRDNQPQHF.

This clonotype was observed a few times. The DNA of the CDR3 is TGCGCCAGCAGCCGCAACCGGGGCAGCTCCTACAATGAGCAGTTCTTC. Its protein product is CASSRNRGSSYNEQFF. V and J are TRBV5-1 and TRBJ2-1; D tentatively fits TRBD1 or TRBD2 (5 bases each). This CDR3 region has 16 residues. Germline V gene sequence: CDR1 SGHRS, CDR2 YFSETQ. Deletions cut 4 bases from V and 0 bases from J, with 14 bases between.

The V gene is TRBV5-1, the J gene TRBJ1-6; 8 bases are a match to TRBD1. V lost 6 bases to trimming and J lost 10 bases; unmatched junction nucleotides: 9. Germline V gene sequence: CDR1 SGHRS, CDR2 YFSETQ. There are 14 residues in the CDR3. CDR3 sequence (DNA): TGCGCCAGCACCTCTCAGGGGGCAAACTCACCCCTCCACTTT. It is translated as CASTSQGANSPLHF.

This clonotype was seen at least ten times. The CDR3: CASSSGTDENYGYTF. As DNA, the CDR3 is TGCGCCAGCAGCTCCGGGACAGACGAAAACTATGGCTACACCTTC. V gene TRBV5-1 combines with J gene TRBJ1-2; TRBD1 aligns across 7 bases. The CDR3 has 15 amino acids. V shed 3 bases and J 2 bases; nucleotides not matched to a gene: 7. The germline V gene has CDR1 SGHRS and CDR2 YFSETQ.

At least ten counts were recorded for this clonotype. The chain combines TRBV15 with TRBJ1-1, with 8 positions matching TRBD1. After removal of 5 bases from V and 6 bases from J, the junction contained 5 bases not matched to a gene. The CDR3 has 13 residues. In germline, CDR1 is LNHNV, CDR2 YYDKDF (reference sequence). The CDR3 reads CATSFRTGPEAFF. The CDR3 coding sequence is TGTGCCACCAGCTTCCGGACAGGGCCTGAAGCTTTCTTT.

The CDR3 nucleotides read TGTGCCAGCAGCGGGGGGACAGGGCACACCGGGGAGCTGTTTTTT. Translation gives CASSGGTGHTGELFF. This chain uses TRBV7-2 with TRBJ2-2; 9 positions match TRBD1. This CDR3 spans 15 amino acids. Unmatched junction bases numbered 4, after V lost 5 bases and J lost 3 bases. The germline V gene has CDR1 SGHTA and CDR2 FQGNSA.

This clonotype has ten or more counts. This sequence joins TRBV7-2 and TRBJ2-7; D gene unclear. Germline CDR1 and CDR2: SGHTA and FQGNSA. The CDR3 totals 13 residues. Trimming left V 4 bases short and J 2 bases short, with 9 bases between. In nucleotides, the CDR3 is TGTGCCAGCAGCTCAGTCCCGACCTACGAGCAGTACTTC. Protein sequence: CASSSVPTYEQYF.

This clonotype showed up many times. The junction and the germline gene differ at one end; a read error may be behind it. The chain has TRBV7-9 and TRBJ2-2; no definite D call. This CDR3 comprises 14 residues. Germline V gives CDR1 SEHNR, CDR2 FQNEAQ (reference sequence). The CDR3 region is CSSSSNRDTGELFF. The CDR3 bases are TGTTCCAGCAGCTCAAACCGGGACACCGGGGAGCTGTTTTTT.

The rearrangement uses TRBV5-6 and TRBJ1-2; 9 nucleotides align to TRBD1. The germline V gene encodes CDR1 SGHDT and CDR2 YYEEEE. This CDR3 contains 15 residues. Unmatched junction bases numbered 7, after V lost 5 bases and J lost 2 bases. CDR3 nucleotide sequence: TGTGCCAGCAGTATACCCGGACAGGGGAACTATGGCTACACCTTC. Its translation: CASSIPGQGNYGYTF. The variable domain in full, completed from reference TRBV5-6 and TRBJ1-2, reads DAGVTQSPTHLIKTRGQQVTLRCSPKSGHDTVSWYQQALGQGPQFIFQYYEEEERQRGNFPDRFSGHQFPNYSSELNVNALLLGDSALYLCASSIPGQGNYGYTFGSGTRLTVV.

This clonotype was recorded many times. The chain combines TRBV5-1 with TRBJ2-7, with D possibly TRBD1 on 6 matching bases. The CDR3 has 13 amino acids. Germline CDR1 reads SGHRS; CDR2 reads YFSETQ. V lost 4 bases, J lost 6 bases, and 14 bases lay in between. The CDR3 DNA sequence: TGCGCCAGCAGCCCACAGGGATACGGCGAGCAGTACTTC. It is translated as CASSPQGYGEQYF. Together with reference TRBV5-1 and TRBJ2-7, the CDR3 gives the full variable domain: KAGVTQTPRYLIKTRGQQVTLSCSPISGHRSVSWYQQTPGQGLQFLFEYFSETQRNKGNFPGRFSGRQFSNSRSEMNVSTLELGDSALYLCASSPQGYGEQYFGPGTRLTVT.

This CDR3 is CASSQDLGAHNEQFF. The DNA of the CDR3 is TGCGCCAGCAGCCAAGATCTCGGGGCCCACAATGAGCAGTTCTTC. This chain uses TRBV4-1 with TRBJ2-1; tentatively, D is TRBD1 or TRBD2 (5 bases each). Germline CDR1 and CDR2: MGHRA and YSYEKL. The CDR3 spans 15 residues. V was cut by 0 bases and J by 5 bases, with 11 bases left in between.

This clonotype was seen only a few times. Since a much larger clone is just one base distant, this may be a read error. The V call is TRBV5-4, the J call TRBJ2-3, with unresolved D. V gave up 2 bases and J gave up 4 bases, with 11 bases separating them. In germline, CDR1 is SGHNT, CDR2 YYREEE (reference sequence). CDR3 length: 14 residues. The CDR3 here is CASSLKSPPDTQYF. CDR3 DNA sequence: TGTGCCAGCAGCTTAAAATCCCCCCCAGATACGCAGTATTTT.

In this sample, this clonotype turned up many times. The V call is TRBV3-1, the J call TRBJ2-4; a possible D gene is TRBD2 (5 bases). Between the trimmed V and J ends, which lost 4 bases and 8 bases, there was a span of 12 bases. This CDR3 has 13 residues. Germline V gene sequence: CDR1 LGHDT, CDR2 YNNKEL (reference sequence). In DNA form, the CDR3 reads TGTGCCAGCAGCCTTAGCGAGGGAGACATTCAGTACTTC. It translates to CASSLSEGDIQYF.

The chain carries TRBV7-2 and TRBJ2-7; no reliable D call. The V end was cut by 5 bases, the J end by 1 base, with 12 bases between. The CDR3 totals 14 residues. CDR1 SGHTA and CDR2 FQGNSA come from the germline V gene. CDR3 residues: CASSPEVVSYEQYV. In nucleotides, the CDR3 is TGTGCCAGCAGCCCCGAGGTTGTGTCCTACGAGCAGTACGTC.

This clonotype was seen a few times. The chain has TRBV28 and TRBJ2-1, with D unclear. CDR3 length: 13 residues. The germline V gene has CDR1 MDHEN and CDR2 SYDVKM. With 2 bases removed from V and 10 bases from J, the gap between germline ends came to 12 bases. In DNA, the CDR3 is TGTGCCAGCAGTTTAGGCAGGCTGATCGAGCAGTTCTTC. Amino acids: CASSLGRLIEQFF.

The rearrangement uses TRBV20-1 and TRBJ1-5, with D possibly being TRBD1 (6 bases). Germline loops: CDR1 DFQATT, CDR2 SNEGSKA (reference sequence). The V end lost 6 bases, the J end lost 5 bases, and 17 bases lay between the germline ends. The CDR3 sequence is 14 residues long. The CDR3 coding sequence is TGCAGTGCAGGTTGGGGAGGGGGAGATCAGCCCCAGCATTTT. Translation gives CSAGWGGGDQPQHF.

This clonotype was counted ten times or more. V and J are TRBV20-1 and TRBJ1-5, with unresolved D. Germline values: CDR1 DFQATT, CDR2 SNEGSKA (reference sequence). Trimming cost V 1 base and J 4 bases, with 8 bases left between them. The CDR3 runs 13 residues. In nucleotides, the CDR3 is TGCAGTGCTAGAGGGGATAGGAATCAGCCCCAGCATTTT. Amino acid sequence: CSARGDRNQPQHF.

This clonotype was seen ten or more times. The rearrangement joins TRBV20-1 to TRBJ2-4; possibly TRBD2 for D (6 bases). This CDR3 contains 14 residues. V was shortened by 7 bases and J by 8 bases, with 21 bases between the two germline ends. Germline CDR1 and CDR2: DFQATT and SNEGSKA (reference sequence). DNA of the CDR3: TGCAGTGTCCGCCGGGGGACGGGTGGGGACATTCAGTACTTC. As protein: CSVRRGTGGDIQYF.

This clonotype came up many times. V is TRBV5-1 and J is TRBJ1-1; D might be TRBD1 (6 bases). The CDR3 runs to 15 residues. From germline, CDR1 is SGHRS and CDR2 YFSETQ. V was trimmed by 3 bases and J by 4 bases, leaving 16 bases between them. CDR3: CASSSPTGLGTEAFF. In DNA, the CDR3 is TGCGCCAGCAGCTCACCCACAGGGTTGGGCACTGAAGCTTTCTTT. Based on the CDR3 plus reference TRBV5-1 and TRBJ1-1, the full variable domain is KAGVTQTPRYLIKTRGQQVTLSCSPISGHRSVSWYQQTPGQGLQFLFEYFSETQRNKGNFPGRFSGRQFSNSRSEMNVSTLELGDSALYLCASSSPTGLGTEAFFGQGTRLTVV.

Many counts were recorded for this clonotype. CDR3 loop: CASRTGTLTYF. The CDR3 DNA is TGTGCCAGCAGGACCGGGACATTAACATACTTC. The rearrangement uses TRBV6-5 and TRBJ2-7; possible D gene TRBD1, 6 bases. The CDR3 contains 11 residues. Trimming pared 6 bases from V and 13 bases from J, leaving 16 bases between. Germline V CDR1 and CDR2: MNHEY, SVGAGI.